These T cell receptor beta chains were read from a single sample in a study of early T cells in non-severe SARS-CoV-2 infection. TCRdb fed the 5' RACE reads into MiXCR, producing one record per CDR3 protein. The sample holds 80,000 to 95,000 distinct CDR3 sequences, 13% to 15% seen once. Input material: whole blood. The source of these receptors is an adult who was a healthcare worker with PCR-confirmed SARS-CoV-2 infection or an uninfected control (not recorded which). Both conserved end residues are part of each CDR3. Fields, in order: J gene, V gene, CDR3 protein.

>TRBJ2-2|TRBV7-9
CASSRDRDCNTGELFF
>TRBJ2-7|TRBV5-5
CASSLWGASFEQYF
>TRBJ1-2|TRBV2
CASHTAGRDGYTF
>TRBJ2-7|TRBV6-1
CASSALLSKGEQYF
>TRBJ2-3|TRBV7-2
CASSLWGPEQYF
>TRBJ1-1|TRBV7-3
CASSRASGEAEAFF
>TRBJ2-7|TRBV11-2
CASSYLAGDYEQYF
>TRBJ2-3|TRBV7-9
CASSLDGQATDTQYF
>TRBJ2-3|TRBV14
CASSQDRIAGATDTQYF
>TRBJ2-7|TRBV5-6
CASSTNPDRTYEQYF
>TRBJ1-1|TRBV11-2
CASSSLLGGALNTEAFF
>TRBJ1-2|TRBV29-1
CSVMTGGGYTF
>TRBJ2-7|TRBV29-1
CSVATSGVGEQYF
>TRBJ1-6|TRBV5-1
CASSPGQGYNSPLHF
>TRBJ2-7|TRBV29-1
CSVDRGNEQYF
>TRBJ1-1|TRBV29-1
CSVARDRAFEAFF
>TRBJ1-1|TRBV6-2/TRBV6-3
CASRGTGMNTEAFF
>TRBJ2-3|TRBV4-2
CASSQEVAGGPDTQYF
>TRBJ2-7|TRBV29-1
CSVGLAGGHEQYF
>TRBJ1-5|TRBV11-2
CASSLVGGYGNQPQHF
>TRBJ1-3|TRBV18
CASSRGTVGNTIYF
>TRBJ2-7|TRBV3-1
CASSQGLASGDEQYF
>TRBJ2-7|TRBV6-5
CASSYSGQGASYEQYF
>TRBJ2-2|TRBV7-2
CASSLSRPNTGELFF
>TRBJ2-7|TRBV5-1
CASSPGDSPTYEQYF
>TRBJ2-7|TRBV7-6
CASSSQGPGQAYEQYF
>TRBJ2-7|TRBV27
CASSLSGAYEQYF
>TRBJ2-5|TRBV7-9
CASGAGLGEETQYF
>TRBJ2-3|TRBV7-3
CASSISGGDTDTQYF
>TRBJ2-1|TRBV20-1
CSVLFGRRTYNEQFF
>TRBJ1-1|TRBV5-1
CASSLGVTGTANTEAFF
>TRBJ1-3|TRBV10-3
CAATRTGNGNTIYF
>TRBJ2-1|TRBV27
CASRELAGGPFNEQFF
>TRBJ2-7|TRBV7-9
CASSYRRGRESELHEQYF
>TRBJ2-5|TRBV7-3
CASSPTAAQETQYF
>TRBJ2-7|TRBV7-2
CASSLGGFQGLLEQYF
>TRBJ2-4|TRBV4-1
CASSPIGNKNIQYF
>TRBJ2-3|TRBV6-4
CASSDSGGGQADTQYF
>TRBJ1-5|TRBV2
CASSEEGGPQPQHF
>TRBJ1-5|TRBV12-3/TRBV12-4
CASSLPHVSQHF
>TRBJ2-7|TRBV28
CASGTGTYEQYF
>TRBJ2-5|TRBV5-1
CASSLAGLAHQETQYF
>TRBJ2-2|TRBV5-5
CASSLLGGSTGELFF
>TRBJ2-7|TRBV6-5
CASSGGRGSSYEQYF
>TRBJ2-7|TRBV2
CASIVQGTSYEQYF
>TRBJ1-2|TRBV7-9
CASSLDRPYGYTF
>TRBJ1-2|TRBV28
CASRGHLGGGNYGYTF
>TRBJ2-1|TRBV15
CATSRDPGTHNEQFF
>TRBJ2-1|TRBV11-1
CASSIPTRAGSEQFF
>TRBJ1-4|TRBV15
CATSRDREVGEKLFF
>TRBJ1-2|TRBV29-1
CSVVWGHGYTF
>TRBJ2-2|TRBV27
CASSIRDTTNTGELFF
>TRBJ1-2|TRBV5-5
CASSFGRAGYGYTF
>TRBJ1-2|TRBV4-2
CASSPPTVEKSNYGYTF
>TRBJ2-2|TRBV7-9
CASSSARATNTGELFF
>TRBJ1-5|TRBV7-2
CASSLERNQPQHF
>TRBJ1-4|TRBV9
CASSVGAGLGEKLFF
>TRBJ2-7|TRBV19
CASSPGGLDPFYEQYF
>TRBJ2-7|TRBV28
CASNRGAYEQYF